This T cell receptor beta chain was documented in a study of blood T cell repertoires in COVID-19. Study-level information: The samples span acute and convalescent COVID-19 from the United States, Italy and Spain. T cells, B-cell-depleted T cells, or PBMCs provided the cDNA or gDNA that served as material.

Enrollment of patients from Seattle took place during active infection, with longitudinal follow-up. This clone occurred a few times. Per the original data handling: Using reference gene primer amplification, nucleated cell counts were estimated. Produced via immunoSEQ multiplex PCR; TCRdb's table is partial and in-frame only. Clone size and V and J calls were adopted from that table, with D and trimming inferred from the DNA. The data hold 250,000 to 350,000 clones, with about four fifths observed a single time. Germline V CDR1 and CDR2: SGHDN, FVKESK. This CDR3 spans 17 amino acids. V lost 4 bases and J lost 1, with 18 bases in between.

Sequenced: peripheral blood. The sequence came from a human donor with COVID-19, enrolled during active disease. The donor label of this sample is uncertain. The chain is built from TRBV14 and TRBJ2-3, with a possible D match to TRBD2 (5 bases). The CDR3 DNA reads TGTGCCAGCAGCCCCTCCCCTTTGGCGAGGGGCACAGATACGCAGTATTTT. Residues: CASSPSPLARGTDTQYF. Filled out from reference TRBV14 and TRBJ2-3, the complete variable domain reads EAGVTQFPSHSVIEKGQTVTLRCDPISGHDNLYWYRRVMGKEIKFLLHFVKESKQDESGMPNNRFLAERTGGTYSTLKVQPAELEDSGVYFCASSPSPLARGTDTQYFGPGTRLTVL.